This T cell receptor beta chain emerged from a study of regulatory T cells in long-lasting Graves disease. CDR3 regions were amplified by Arm-PCR using iRepertoire HTBI primers to build TCR beta libraries. TCRdb used MiXCR to reprocess the multiplex PCR reads, holding one entry per CDR3 protein. The sample lists about 620,000 distinct CDR3 sequences, about 15% occurring once. Time point specified: newly diagnosed GD, antithyroid drugs for less than 3 months. Construction of the TCR library relied on RNA isolated from PBMCs. Into tubes containing EDTA, approximately 8.5 milliliters of peripheral blood were drawn. V was cut by 4 bases and J by 7 bases, with 13 bases left in between. CDR1 is SGHAT, CDR2 FQNNGV, per germline. The CDR3 runs 13 residues. Ten or more counts support this clonotype. These sequences were also reported in another study, on T cells in Graves' hyperthyroidism and ophthalmopathy. That work states: A model of 13 V-J features distinguished ophthalmopathy from stable hyperthyroidism.

The sequencing here drew on peripheral blood mononuclear cells (PBMCs), taken at new diagnosis, from a patient treated with antithyroid drugs. The chain has TRBV11-2 and TRBJ1-1; D ambiguous. The TCR sequence derives from a woman aged 25 to 39 with Graves disease. The CDR3 sequence: CASSSPRAGEAFF. CDR3 in DNA: TGTGCCAGCAGCTCCCCGAGGGCGGGTGAAGCTTTCTTT.